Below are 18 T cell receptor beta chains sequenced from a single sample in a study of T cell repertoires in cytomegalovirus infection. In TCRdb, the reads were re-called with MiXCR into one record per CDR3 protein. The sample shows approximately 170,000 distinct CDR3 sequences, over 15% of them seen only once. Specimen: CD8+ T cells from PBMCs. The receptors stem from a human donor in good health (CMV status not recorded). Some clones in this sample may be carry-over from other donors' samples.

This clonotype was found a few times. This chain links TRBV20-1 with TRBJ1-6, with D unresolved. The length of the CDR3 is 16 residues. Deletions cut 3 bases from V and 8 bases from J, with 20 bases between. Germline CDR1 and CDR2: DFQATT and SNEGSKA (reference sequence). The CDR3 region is CSARYIRERRDSPLHF. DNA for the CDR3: TGCAGTGCTAGGTACATCCGGGAACGGCGCGATTCACCCCTCCACTTT.

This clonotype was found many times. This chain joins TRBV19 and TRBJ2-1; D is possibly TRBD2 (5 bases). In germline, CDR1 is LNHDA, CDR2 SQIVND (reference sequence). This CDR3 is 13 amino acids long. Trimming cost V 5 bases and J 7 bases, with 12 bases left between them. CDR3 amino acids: CASSYGLSNEQFF. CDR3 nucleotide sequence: TGTGCCAGTAGTTACGGACTGTCGAATGAGCAGTTCTTC. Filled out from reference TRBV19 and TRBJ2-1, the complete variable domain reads DGGITQSPKYLFRKEGQNVTLSCEQNLNHDAMYWYRQDPGQGLRLIYYSQIVNDFQKGDIAEGYSVSREKKESFPLTVTSAQKNPTAFYLCASSYGLSNEQFFGPGTRLTVL.

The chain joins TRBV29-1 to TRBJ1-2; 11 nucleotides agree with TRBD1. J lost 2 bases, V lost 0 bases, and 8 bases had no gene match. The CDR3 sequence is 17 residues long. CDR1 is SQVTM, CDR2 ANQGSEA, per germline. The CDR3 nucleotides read TGCAGCGTTGAAGACCGAGGACAGGGGGCTGAAAACTATGGCTACACCTTC. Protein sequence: CSVEDRGQGAENYGYTF.

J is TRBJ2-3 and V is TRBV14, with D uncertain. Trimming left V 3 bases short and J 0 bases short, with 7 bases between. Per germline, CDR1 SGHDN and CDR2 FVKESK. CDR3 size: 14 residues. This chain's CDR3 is CASSHPTSTDTQYF. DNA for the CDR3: TGTGCCAGCAGCCATCCCACTAGCACAGATACGCAGTATTTT.

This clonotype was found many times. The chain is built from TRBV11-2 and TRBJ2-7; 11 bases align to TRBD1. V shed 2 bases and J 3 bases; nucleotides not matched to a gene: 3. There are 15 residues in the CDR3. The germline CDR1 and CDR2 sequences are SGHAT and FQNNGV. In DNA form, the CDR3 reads TGTGCCAGCAGCTTAAGGACAGGGGGCTTCTACGAGCAGTACTTC. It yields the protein CASSLRTGGFYEQYF.

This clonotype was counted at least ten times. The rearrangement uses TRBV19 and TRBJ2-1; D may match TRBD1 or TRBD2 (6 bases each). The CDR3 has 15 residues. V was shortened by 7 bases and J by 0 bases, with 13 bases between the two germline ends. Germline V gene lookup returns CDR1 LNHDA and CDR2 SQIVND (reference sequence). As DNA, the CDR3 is TGTGCCAGTACCCCCGGAGGGGGCTCCTACAATGAGCAGTTCTTC. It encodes CASTPGGGSYNEQFF.

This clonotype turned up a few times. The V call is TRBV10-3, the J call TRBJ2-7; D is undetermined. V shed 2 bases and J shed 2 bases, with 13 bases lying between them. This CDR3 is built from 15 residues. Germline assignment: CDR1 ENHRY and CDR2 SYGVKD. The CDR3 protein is CAISEPQQVTYEQYF. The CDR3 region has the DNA TGTGCCATCAGTGAGCCCCAGCAGGTCACCTACGAGCAGTACTTC.

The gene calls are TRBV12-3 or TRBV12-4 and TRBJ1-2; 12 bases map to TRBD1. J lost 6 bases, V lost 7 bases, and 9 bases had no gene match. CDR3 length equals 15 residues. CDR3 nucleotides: TGTGCCAGCAACCCTTCCCGGGACAGGGGGCATGGCTACACCTTC. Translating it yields CASNPSRDRGHGYTF.

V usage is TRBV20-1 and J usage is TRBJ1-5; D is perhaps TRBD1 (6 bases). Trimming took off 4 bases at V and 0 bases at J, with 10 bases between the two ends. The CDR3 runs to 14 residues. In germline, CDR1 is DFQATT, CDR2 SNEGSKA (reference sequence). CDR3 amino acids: CSAIGQYSNQPQHF. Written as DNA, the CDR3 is TGCAGTGCTATAGGACAGTATAGCAATCAGCCCCAGCATTTT.

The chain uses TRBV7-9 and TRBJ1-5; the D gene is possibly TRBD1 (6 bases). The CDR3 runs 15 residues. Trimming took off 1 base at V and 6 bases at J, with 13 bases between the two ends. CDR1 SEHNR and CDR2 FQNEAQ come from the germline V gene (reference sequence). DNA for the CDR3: TGTGCCAGCAGCTTAGAAGGGGGTCTAAGTCAGCCCCAGCATTTT. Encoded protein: CASSLEGGLSQPQHF. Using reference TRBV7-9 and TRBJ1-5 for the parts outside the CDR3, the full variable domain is DTGVSQNPRHKITKRGQNVTFRCDPISEHNRLYWYRQTLGQGPEFLTYFQNEAQLEKSRLLSDRFSAERPKGSFSTLEIQRTEQGDSAMYLCASSLEGGLSQPQHFGDGTRLSIL.

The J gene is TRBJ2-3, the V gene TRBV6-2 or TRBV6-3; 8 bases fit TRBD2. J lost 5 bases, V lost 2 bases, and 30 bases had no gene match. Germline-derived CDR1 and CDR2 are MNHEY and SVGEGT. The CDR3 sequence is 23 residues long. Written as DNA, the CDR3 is TGTGCCAGCAGTTACCGTCGGGGGGGCCAAGTCTTGACTCCAAGTGGATATGAAGATACGCAGTATTTT. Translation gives CASSYRRGGQVLTPSGYEDTQYF.

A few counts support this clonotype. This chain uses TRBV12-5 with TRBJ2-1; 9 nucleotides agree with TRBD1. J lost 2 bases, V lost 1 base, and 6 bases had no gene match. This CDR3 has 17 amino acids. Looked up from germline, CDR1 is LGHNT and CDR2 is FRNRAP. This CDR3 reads CASGLDLQGAAYNEQFF. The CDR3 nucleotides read TGTGCTAGTGGTTTGGACCTACAGGGGGCGGCCTACAATGAGCAGTTCTTC.

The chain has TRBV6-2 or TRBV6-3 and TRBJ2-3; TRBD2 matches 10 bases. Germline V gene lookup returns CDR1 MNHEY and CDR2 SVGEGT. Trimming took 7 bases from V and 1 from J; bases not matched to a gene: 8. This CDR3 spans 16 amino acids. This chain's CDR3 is CASTLILAGGTDTQYF. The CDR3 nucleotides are TGTGCCAGCACCTTGATTCTAGCGGGAGGCACAGATACGCAGTATTTT.

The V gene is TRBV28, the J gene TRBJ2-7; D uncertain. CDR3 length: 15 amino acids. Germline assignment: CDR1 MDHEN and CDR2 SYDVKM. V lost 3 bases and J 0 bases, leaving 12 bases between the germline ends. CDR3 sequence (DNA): TGTGCCAGCAGTTTTCTCCAGACGGTCTCCTACGAGCAGTACTTC. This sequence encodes CASSFLQTVSYEQYF.

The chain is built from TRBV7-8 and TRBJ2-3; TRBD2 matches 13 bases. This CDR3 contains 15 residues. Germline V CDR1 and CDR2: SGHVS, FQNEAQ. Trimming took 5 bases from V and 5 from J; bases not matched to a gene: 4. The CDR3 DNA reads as TGTGCCAGCAGCGCCCGGACTAGCGGGAGAGATACGCAGTATTTT. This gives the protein CASSARTSGRDTQYF. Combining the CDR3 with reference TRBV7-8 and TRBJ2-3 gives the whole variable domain GAGVSQSPRYKVAKRGQDVALRCDPISGHVSLFWYQQALGQGPEFLTYFQNEAQLDKSGLPSDRFFAERPEGSVSTLKIQRTQQEDSAVYLCASSARTSGRDTQYFGPGTRLTVL.

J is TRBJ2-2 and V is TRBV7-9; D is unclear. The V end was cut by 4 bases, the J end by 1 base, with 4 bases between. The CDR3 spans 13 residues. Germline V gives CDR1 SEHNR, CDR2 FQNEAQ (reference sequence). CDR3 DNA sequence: TGTGCCAGCAGCTCAAAGAACACCGGGGAGCTGTTTTTT. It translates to CASSSKNTGELFF.

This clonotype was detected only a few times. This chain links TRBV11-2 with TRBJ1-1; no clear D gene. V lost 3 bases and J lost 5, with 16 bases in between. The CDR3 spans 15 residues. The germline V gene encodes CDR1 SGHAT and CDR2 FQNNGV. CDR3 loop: CASSFRKIGKTEAFF. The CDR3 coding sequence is TGTGCCAGCAGCTTTAGAAAAATTGGGAAGACTGAAGCTTTCTTT. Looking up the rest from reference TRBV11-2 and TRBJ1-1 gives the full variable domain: EAGVAQSPRYKIIEKRQSVAFWCNPISGHATLYWYQQILGQGPKLLIQFQNNGVVDDSQLPKDRFSAERLKGVDSTLKIQPAKLEDSAVYLCASSFRKIGKTEAFFGQGTRLTVV.

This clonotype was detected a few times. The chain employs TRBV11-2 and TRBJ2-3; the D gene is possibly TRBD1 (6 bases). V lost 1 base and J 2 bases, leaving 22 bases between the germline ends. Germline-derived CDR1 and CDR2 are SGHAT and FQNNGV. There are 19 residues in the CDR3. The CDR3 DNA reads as TGTGCCAGCAGCTTAGCATCCAGGGGAAGCGGTCGAGTCACAGATACGCAGTATTTT. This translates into CASSLASRGSGRVTDTQYF.